These 7 T cell receptor beta chains originate from one sample sequenced in a study of control samples from healthy donors and cancer patients. Libraries were prepared by immunoSEQ multiplex PCR; TCRdb keeps only in-frame clonotypes and omits some of them. The profile shows 100,000 to 150,000 clones, 85% to 95% of them singletons. Sequenced sample: blood. The receptors here all came from a man aged 18-30 years in good health.

The rearrangement links TRBV5-1 to TRBJ2-6; 7 nucleotides agree with TRBD1. Trimming at V came to 1 base and at J to 0 bases, leaving 7 bases not matched to a gene. The CDR3 has 18 amino acids. Germline CDR1 reads SGHRS; CDR2 reads YFSETQ. The CDR3, as DNA: TGCGCCAGCAGCTTGTTGACAGGGATCCTCTCTGGGGCCAACGTCCTGACTTTC. Translation gives CASSLLTGILSGANVLTF. Full variable domain (rest looked up from reference TRBV5-1 and TRBJ2-6): KAGVTQTPRYLIKTRGQQVTLSCSPISGHRSVSWYQQTPGQGLQFLFEYFSETQRNKGNFPGRFSGRQFSNSRSEMNVSTLELGDSALYLCASSLLTGILSGANVLTFGAGSRLTVL.

The rearrangement uses TRBV2 and TRBJ1-2, with a weak D call TRBD1 (6 bases). Germline values: CDR1 SNHLY, CDR2 FYNNEI. The CDR3 is 12 amino acids. Deletions cut 7 bases from V and 4 bases from J, with 10 bases between. CDR3 DNA sequence: TGTGCCAGCATTGGACAGAGCTATGGCTACACCTTC. Protein product: CASIGQSYGYTF.

This rearrangement joins TRBV27 to TRBJ1-6; 9 nucleotides match TRBD1. Looked up from germline, CDR1 is MNHEY and CDR2 is SMNVEV (reference sequence). The CDR3 consists of 15 residues. Unmatched junction bases numbered 5, after V lost 5 bases and J lost 6 bases. CDR3 coding DNA: TGTGCCAGCAGTGCCAACAGGGGGCTTAATTCACCCCTCCACTTT. It translates to CASSANRGLNSPLHF.

The V and J genes are TRBV7-9 and TRBJ2-1, with unresolved D. Trimming pared 11 bases from V and 3 bases from J, leaving 8 bases between. The CDR3 has 11 residues. CDR1 SEHNR and CDR2 FQNEAQ come from the germline V gene (reference sequence). CDR3 DNA sequence: TGTGCCGGCGAAGACTACAATGAGCAGTTCTTC. Translation: CAGEDYNEQFF.

In regard to this clone: Compared with germline, one end of the junction differs, possibly owing to a read error. The chain is built from TRBV2 and TRBJ2-1; TRBD1 matches 8 bases. This CDR3 spans 15 amino acids. Germline CDR1 is SNHLY and CDR2 is FYNNEI. CDR3 nucleotides: TGTGCCAGCAGGGAAGGGACAGGCCTATACAATGAGCAGTTCTTC. This gives the protein CASREGTGLYNEQFF.

The sample holds a few counts of this clone. J is TRBJ1-1 and V is TRBV5-4, with D possibly TRBD1 on 5 matching bases. The germline V gene has CDR1 SGHNT and CDR2 YYREEE (reference sequence). The CDR3 covers 14 residues. Trimming shortened V by 1 base and J by 0 bases, and 7 bases separated the two germline ends. DNA for the CDR3: TGTGCCAGCAGCTTGATGGGGGTGAACACTGAAGCTTTCTTT. This codes for CASSLMGVNTEAFF. Full variable domain (missing parts from reference TRBV5-4 and TRBJ1-1): ETGVTQSPTHLIKTRGQQVTLRCSSQSGHNTVSWYQQALGQGPQFIFQYYREEENGRGNFPPRFSGLQFPNYSSELNVNALELDDSALYLCASSLMGVNTEAFFGQGTRLTVV.

J is TRBJ1-6 and V is TRBV12-3 or TRBV12-4; D uncertain. This CDR3 comprises 13 residues. Trimming cost V 6 bases and J 9 bases, with 12 bases left between them. Here the CDR3 reads CASRWRLRSPLHF. The CDR3 DNA reads TGTGCCAGCAGGTGGAGACTTCGTTCACCCCTCCACTTT.